Sequencing of this T cell receptor beta chain was carried out in a study of response to subunit inactivated influenza vaccine. The CDR3 runs to 20 residues. TCRdb processed the RT-PCR reads anew with MiXCR; each CDR3 protein has one entry. The table shows about 160,000 distinct CDR3 sequences, with around 11% occurring only once. This chain links TRBV21-1 with TRBJ1-1; the DNA was not used to check the table's D call, TRBD1. TRBV21-1 is noted as a pseudogene. The sample consisted of CD8+ T cells sorted from PBMCs, taken around 25 months after vaccination. The sequence was obtained from a man aged 50-75 years who received an inactivated influenza vaccine. The CDR3 is CASSPLIGTESYKMNTEAFF. The DNA for the CDR3 is TGTGCCAGCAGCCCCCTCATCGGGACGGAAAGCTACAAGATGAACACTGAAGCTTTCTTT.